This TCR beta chain was documented in a study of shared clonotypes between healthy human individuals. Study outcomes and limitations: Sharing across a handful of donors was seen in 4% to 6.5% of naive CD4 clonotypes.

In regard to this clone: Its target is unknown.

Germline-derived CDR1 and CDR2 are SNHLY and FYNNEI. V shed 9 bases and J 4 bases; nucleotides not matched to a gene: 10. CDR3 size: 15 residues. Donation came from healthy HIV-negative adults that had no recent acute infections or vaccinations. Sorted-subset replicate PCRs used roughly 220 ng DNA, some 33,000 T cell genomes. Produced via immunoSEQ multiplex PCR; TCRdb's table is partial and in-frame only. Of 190,000 or so clones in the sample, around 93% were seen once. The TCR sequence derives from a woman aged 25 to 39 in good health. J is TRBJ2-2 and V is TRBV2; 8 nucleotides line up with TRBD2. The sample taken for sequencing was naive CD4+ T cells sorted from blood. Subset given: CD45RA+ positively selected. The chain's CDR3 is CASGWRLAGTGELFF. The CDR3 region has the DNA TGTGCCAGTGGGTGGCGGCTAGCGGGCACCGGGGAGCTGTTTTTT.